The 2 T cell receptor beta chains below were found in one sample sequenced in a study of cytomegalovirus exposure and HLA in healthy donors. The PCR had 60 Vbeta and 13 Jbeta primers. Sequencing was performed with immunoSEQ multiplex PCR; in TCRdb, only in-frame clones are kept and a portion is missing. The sample has about 89,000 clones, about 80% seen once. The sequenced sample was PBMCs. These receptors came from a male donor in good health and CMV-seronegative.

This clone was seen only once. The chain recombines TRBV7-2 with TRBJ2-7, with D possibly being TRBD1 (6 bases). Germline V gene sequence: CDR1 SGHTA, CDR2 FQGNSA. The V end lost 1 base, the J end lost 3 bases, and 16 bases lay between the germline ends. The length of the CDR3 is 16 residues. Written as DNA, the CDR3 is TGTGCCAGCAGCTTAGTTCCCCGGACAGATTACTACGAGCAGTACTTC. Protein sequence: CASSLVPRTDYYEQYF.

In this sample, this clone turned up once. This chain links TRBV28 with TRBJ1-1, with 9 positions matching TRBD1. Per the germline V gene, CDR1 is MDHEN and CDR2 is SYDVKM. The trim removed 1 base at V and 4 bases at J, leaving 1 base unmatched. The length of the CDR3 is 14 residues. CDR3 nucleotides: TGTGCCAGCAGTTTATCGGGACAGGGCACTGAAGCTTTCTTT. This sequence encodes CASSLSGQGTEAFF.